This is a list of T cell receptor beta chains from one sample in a study of CD8 T cells in ankylosing spondylitis. TCRdb re-analysed the 5' RACE reads in MiXCR, keeping a single row per CDR3 protein. This table has 250,000 to 400,000 distinct CDR3 sequences, about 9.9% appearing once. Sequences were obtained from blood, either unsorted or a sorted T cell fraction (not recorded which). The receptors shown here come from a female donor with ankylosing spondylitis or in good health (not recorded which). Each CDR3 is given with its conserved first and last residue. A D gene is named only where the DNA matches it firmly. Clone size appears in some rows only: once, few, many, or a class for an expanded clone.

>few|TRBD1|TRBJ1-1|TRBV25-1
TGTGCCAGCAGTGACGGCCGGACAGGCACCTACACTGAAGCTTTCTTT
CASSDGRTGTYTEAFF
>.|.|TRBJ2-5|TRBV7-9
TGTGCCAGCACCCCCTTTGATGGCGGCCGGAGGCAAGAGACCCAGTACTTC
CASTPFDGGRRQETQYF
>many|TRBD2|TRBJ2-1|TRBV5-6
TGTGCCAGCAGCTGGCAACGGACTAGCGGACTTCTGGGTGAGCAGTTCTTC
CASSWQRTSGLLGEQFF
>many|TRBD1|TRBJ1-6|TRBV12-3/TRBV12-4
TGTGCCAGCAGTCCTAGGATTCCCCGGGACAGGAGCTCCTATAATTCACCCCTCCACTTT
CASSPRIPRDRSSYNSPLHF
>many|TRBD2|TRBJ2-1|TRBV20-1
TGCAGTGCTTCCGGGCGACTAGCGGGAGATAGAGGCTCCTACAATGAGCAGTTCTTC
CSASGRLAGDRGSYNEQFF
>many|.|TRBJ1-1|TRBV29-1
TGCAGCGGGGCCCACACTGAAGCTTTCTTT
CSGAHTEAFF
>few|.|TRBJ1-6|TRBV27
TGTGCCAGCAGTTTATTCAGAGGGGGTGGGTCACCCCTCCACTTT
CASSLFRGGGSPLHF
>many|.|TRBJ2-7|TRBV20-1
TGCAGTGCTAGAGCGTGGCGCAGCTCCTACGAGCAGTACTTC
CSARAWRSSYEQYF
>many|.|TRBJ1-4|TRBV9
TGTGCCAGCAGCGTAGGACCCTCAGGGATGGTTGAAAAACTGTTTTTT
CASSVGPSGMVEKLFF
>few|.|TRBJ2-5|TRBV12-3/TRBV12-4
TGTGCCAGCAGCCTCGTTCGGTCAGAGACCCAGTACTTC
CASSLVRSETQYF
>.|.|TRBJ1-4|TRBV28
TGTGCCAGCAGTCGGGACTACATCAATGAAAAACTGTTTTTT
CASSRDYINEKLFF
>few|TRBD1|TRBJ1-6|TRBV12-3/TRBV12-4
TGTGCCAGCAGTTTGTCGACAGGGGGATCGGCACCCCTCCACTTT
CASSLSTGGSAPLHF
>.|.|TRBJ2-1|TRBV11-2
TGTGCCAGCAGCTTAGCTTTCAGAAGAAGTTACGATGAGCAGTTCTTC
CASSLAFRRSYDEQFF
>.|TRBD1|TRBJ2-1|TRBV7-3
TGTGCCAGCACCTTGACAGGGGGCCTGCTCGATGAGCAGTTCTTC
CASTLTGGLLDEQFF
>few|.|TRBJ2-7|TRBV5-1
TGCGCCAGCAGCTTAGAGATTGGTGAAAACTACGAGCAGTACTTC
CASSLEIGENYEQYF
>.|.|TRBJ1-1|TRBV20-1
TGCAGTGCCGCCTCGGGGGGCCTGAACACTGAAGCTTTCTTT
CSAASGGLNTEAFF
>.|TRBD1|TRBJ2-7|TRBV2
TGTGCCAGCAGGGGGACAGGGGTCCACGAGCAGTACTTC
CASRGTGVHEQYF
>few|.|TRBJ1-1|TRBV28
TGTGCCAGCCTCCGCGGGGGTCGGGGGGCTAACACTGAAGCTTTCTTT
CASLRGGRGANTEAFF
>.|TRBD2|TRBJ2-1|TRBV15
TGTGCCACCAGCAGAGGGATAGCGGGGGGCTACAATGAGCAGTTCTTC
CATSRGIAGGYNEQFF
>few|.|TRBJ1-2|TRBV27
TGTGCCAGCAGTTTAATGGGGCAGAACTATGGCTACACCTTC
CASSLMGQNYGYTF
>many|TRBD1|TRBJ2-1|TRBV7-2
TGTGCCAGCAGCCAAGAGACAGGGTACAATGAGCAGTTCTTC
CASSQETGYNEQFF
>many|.|TRBJ2-1|TRBV29-1
TGCAGCGTCGTTCACCAAGAGCAGTTCTTC
CSVVHQEQFF